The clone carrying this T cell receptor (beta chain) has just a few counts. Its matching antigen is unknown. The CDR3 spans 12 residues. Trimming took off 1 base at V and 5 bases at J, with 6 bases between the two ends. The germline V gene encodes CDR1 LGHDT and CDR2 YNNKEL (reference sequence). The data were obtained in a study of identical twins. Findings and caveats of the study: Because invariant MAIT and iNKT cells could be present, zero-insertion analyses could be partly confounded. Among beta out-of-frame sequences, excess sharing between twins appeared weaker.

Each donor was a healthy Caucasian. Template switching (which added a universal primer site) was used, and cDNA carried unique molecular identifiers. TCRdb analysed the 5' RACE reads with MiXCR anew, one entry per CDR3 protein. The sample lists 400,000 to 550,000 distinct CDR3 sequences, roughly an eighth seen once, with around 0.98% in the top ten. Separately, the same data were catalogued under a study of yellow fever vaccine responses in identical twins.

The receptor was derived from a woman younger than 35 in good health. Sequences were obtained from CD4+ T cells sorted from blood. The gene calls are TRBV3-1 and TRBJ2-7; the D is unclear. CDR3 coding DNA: TGTGCCAGCAGCCAAGTTGAGGACGAGCAGTACTTC. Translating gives CASSQVEDEQYF.